This T cell receptor beta chain was found in a study of T-cell reconstitution after alpha-beta-depleted transplantation in children. Notes on the study in general: In patients about two months after transplant, alpha-beta T cells reportedly arose from several hundred expanded graft clones. The study traced high day-60 TCRbeta diversity in some patients to surviving recipient T cells and thymic progenitors. A year had passed since transplant, and T-cell counts and diversity by then came mostly from newly produced T cells.

With regard to this clonotype: The antigen remains unidentified. A clone one base away is much larger, so this may be a read error.

Germline values: CDR1 SGHRS, CDR2 YFSETQ. With V trimmed by 7 bases and J by 7 bases, 19 bases remained unmatched. The CDR3 has 17 amino acids. Preparation of the TCRbeta library was carried out with unique molecular identifiers. In TCRdb, the PCR reads were re-called with MiXCR into one record per CDR3 protein. The sample records 550,000 to 800,000 distinct CDR3 sequences, roughly 14% being singletons. This rearrangement joins TRBV5-1 to TRBJ2-1; 8 nucleotides agree with TRBD2. This clonotype originated in a girl aged 2-10 years with congenital amegakaryocytic thrombocytopenia, due to receive a stem cell transplant. Here the sequenced sample was PBMCs, taken before TCRalphabeta/CD19-depleted stem cell transplant. CDR3 bases: TGCGCCAGCTCCTCGACTAGCGTGAGTGATAAGTCGAATGAGCAGTTCTTC. This encodes CASSSTSVSDKSNEQFF.